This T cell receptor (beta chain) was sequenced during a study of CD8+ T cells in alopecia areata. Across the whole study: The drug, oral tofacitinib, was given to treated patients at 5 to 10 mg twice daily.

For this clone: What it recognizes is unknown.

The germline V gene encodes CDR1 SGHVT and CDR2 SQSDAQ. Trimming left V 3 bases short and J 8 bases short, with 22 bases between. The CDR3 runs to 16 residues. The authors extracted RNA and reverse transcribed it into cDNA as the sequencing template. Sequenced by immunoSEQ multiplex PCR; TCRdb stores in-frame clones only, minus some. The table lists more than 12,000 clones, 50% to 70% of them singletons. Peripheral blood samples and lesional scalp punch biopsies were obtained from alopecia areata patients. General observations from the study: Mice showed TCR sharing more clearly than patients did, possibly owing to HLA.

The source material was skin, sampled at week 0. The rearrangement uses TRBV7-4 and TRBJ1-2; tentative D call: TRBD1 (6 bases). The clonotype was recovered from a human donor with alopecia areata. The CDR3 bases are TGTGCCAGCAGCTTCGCTACAGGGCGGGCGTCAAGGGGCTACACCTTC. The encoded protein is CASSFATGRASRGYTF.